These 25 T cell receptor beta chains came from one sample sequenced in a study of Graves' ophthalmopathy and Graves' hyperthyroidism. Researchers took RNA transcripts and amplified TCR beta CDR3 regions from them. HTBI primers were used in a first-round RT-PCR, which preceded a second-round multiplex PCR. MiXCR, run by TCRdb on the multiplex PCR reads, gives a single entry per CDR3 protein. The sample lists a few hundred thousand distinct CDR3 sequences; 15% were seen once. Sequenced input: peripheral blood. The source of these receptors is a woman aged 18-35 years with stable Graves' hyperthyroidism.

This clonotype was recorded at least ten times. This sequence joins TRBV5-1 and TRBJ1-1; D is ambiguous. Germline V gives CDR1 SGHRS, CDR2 YFSETQ. Trimming pared 4 bases from V and 1 base from J, leaving 8 bases between. This CDR3 region has 13 residues. This CDR3 reads CASSDERNTEAFF. In DNA form, the CDR3 reads TGCGCCAGCAGCGATGAGAGGAACACTGAAGCTTTCTTT.

This clonotype was seen many times. This chain uses TRBV7-2 with TRBJ1-1; 10 bases align to TRBD1. Looked up from germline, CDR1 is SGHTA and CDR2 is FQGNSA. The trim removed 6 bases at V and 4 bases at J, leaving 5 bases unmatched. The CDR3 totals 14 residues. The CDR3 region is CASRRTGGGTEAFF. As DNA, the CDR3 is TGTGCCAGCAGGAGGACAGGGGGAGGCACTGAAGCTTTCTTT.

Worth noting for this clonotype: Since a much larger clone is just one base distant, this may be a read error. The V call is TRBV11-2, the J call TRBJ2-7; TRBD1 matches at 8 bases. Per the germline V gene, CDR1 is SGHAT and CDR2 is FQNNGV. V was clipped by 5 bases and J by 9 bases; unmatched bases: 15. This CDR3 region has 15 residues. This chain's CDR3 is CASSPGTGPYEWQYF. The CDR3 region has the DNA TGTGCCAGCAGCCCGGGGACAGGTCCATACGAGTGGCAGTACTTC.

This chain links TRBV6-1 with TRBJ2-7; D perhaps matches TRBD2 (5 bases). Germline CDR1 reads MNHNS; CDR2 reads SASEGT. V lost 6 bases to trimming and J lost 7 bases, with 19 bases between them. The CDR3 runs 14 residues. For the CDR3, the DNA is TGTGCCAGCAGCCGACGGGATAGGATGGGGGAGCAGTACTTC. Translation gives CASSRRDRMGEQYF.

The sample holds many counts of this clonotype. The chain links TRBV15 to TRBJ1-5; D possibly corresponds to TRBD1 (6 bases). The germline V and J ends were trimmed by 1 base and 7 bases, with 14 bases remaining between them. The CDR3 is 15 amino acids. CDR1 LNHNV and CDR2 YYDKDF come from the germline V gene (reference sequence). CDR3 DNA: TGTGCCACCAGCAGAGTATACAGGGAACGGCAGCCCCAGCATTTT. Protein product: CATSRVYRERQPQHF. Based on the CDR3 plus reference TRBV15 and TRBJ1-5, the full variable domain is DAMVIQNPRYQVTQFGKPVTLSCSQTLNHNVMYWYQQKSSQAPKLLFHYYDKDFNNEADTPDNFQSRRPNTSFCFLDIRSPGLGDTAMYLCATSRVYRERQPQHFGDGTRLSIL.

This clonotype was seen ten or more times. The chain links TRBV6-5 to TRBJ1-2; possible D gene TRBD1, 6 bases. Germline V gene data show CDR1 as MNHEY and CDR2 as SVGAGI. V was cut by 4 bases and J by 3 bases, with 12 bases left in between. This CDR3 has 14 amino acids. CDR3 protein: CASSSSGTYYGYTF. CDR3 in DNA: TGTGCCAGCAGTTCGAGCGGGACATACTATGGCTACACCTTC.

The chain employs TRBV2 and TRBJ1-2; D perhaps matches TRBD1 (6 bases). V was pared by 1 base and J by 7 bases, with 13 bases between. Germline V gives CDR1 SNHLY, CDR2 FYNNEI. The CDR3 loop spans 14 amino acids. The CDR3 nucleotides are TGTGCCAGCAGTGAAGGGTATCCGGGGGCTGGCTACACCTTC. This codes for CASSEGYPGAGYTF.

Only a few counts were recorded for this clonotype. The chain links TRBV3-1 to TRBJ2-5, with 8 bases that match TRBD2. Per germline, CDR1 LGHDT and CDR2 YNNKEL (reference sequence). V was pared by 5 bases and J by 3 bases, with 14 bases of the junction left unmatched. The CDR3 extends over 17 amino acids. In DNA, the CDR3 is TGTGCCAGCAGCGCCCTCCATAGAGGACTAGCTGAAGAGACCCAGTACTTC. Its protein product is CASSALHRGLAEETQYF.

V usage is TRBV6-2 or TRBV6-3 and J usage is TRBJ2-5, with 11 bases identical to TRBD2. V gave up 4 bases and J gave up 5 bases; unmatched junction bases: 15. The germline V gene has CDR1 MNHEY and CDR2 SVGEGT. The CDR3 sequence is 18 residues long. The CDR3 is CASSSKWGTSGGEETQYF. DNA for the CDR3: TGTGCCAGCAGTTCAAAATGGGGAACTAGCGGGGGCGAGGAGACCCAGTACTTC.

This clonotype was counted many times. The rearrangement links TRBV2 to TRBJ1-1, with TRBD1 matching over 9 bases. CDR1 SNHLY and CDR2 FYNNEI come from the germline V gene. With V trimmed by 6 bases and J by 2 bases, 7 bases remained unmatched. CDR3 size: 15 residues. The CDR3 region is CASSDNRGRNTEAFF. In nucleotides, the CDR3 is TGTGCCAGCAGCGACAACAGGGGGCGTAACACTGAAGCTTTCTTT. The full variable domain, with the rest looked up from reference TRBV2 and TRBJ1-1, is EPEVTQTPSHQVTQMGQEVILRCVPISNHLYFYWYRQILGQKVEFLVSFYNNEISEKSEIFDDQFSVERPDGSNFTLKIRSTKLEDSAMYFCASSDNRGRNTEAFFGQGTRLTVV.

This clonotype was detected many times. This chain uses TRBV6-5 with TRBJ1-5; D not resolved. Trimming took 0 bases from V and 4 from J, leaving 7 bases between them. CDR1 is MNHEY and CDR2 is SVGAGI in the germline V gene. The CDR3 has 14 amino acids. CDR3 DNA sequence: TGTGCCAGCAGTTACTCGAATTTGAATCAGCCCCAGCATTTT. It translates to CASSYSNLNQPQHF.

Many counts were recorded for this clonotype. The rearrangement joins TRBV4-1 to TRBJ1-1, with D maybe TRBD1 (6 bases). This CDR3 is 16 amino acids long. Germline V lookup: CDR1 MGHRA, CDR2 YSYEKL. V was pared by 4 bases and J by 5 bases, with 20 bases between. CDR3 sequence (DNA): TGCGCCAGCAGCCCCGGGACGGGGGGGAGGGGGACTGAAGCTTTCTTT. It yields the protein CASSPGTGGRGTEAFF.

This chain joins TRBV7-9 and TRBJ1-6; 8 bases map to TRBD1. Trimming at V came to 2 bases and at J to 7 bases, leaving 4 bases not matched to a gene. Germline-derived CDR1 and CDR2 are SEHNR and FQNEAQ (reference sequence). This CDR3 has 15 residues. This CDR3 reads CASSLQGARNSPLHF. The CDR3 nucleotides are TGTGCCAGCAGCTTACAGGGGGCCCGAAATTCACCCCTCCACTTT.

This clonotype showed up many times. This chain links TRBV27 with TRBJ2-7; D is ambiguous. V gave up 4 bases and J gave up 3 bases, with 10 bases separating them. This CDR3 is 13 amino acids long. CDR1 is MNHEY and CDR2 is SMNVEV in the germline V gene (reference sequence). CDR3 sequence: CASSSGDSYEQYF. The CDR3 DNA follows: TGTGCCAGCAGTTCCGGTGATAGCTACGAGCAGTACTTC.

This clonotype was detected many times. One end of the junction does not line up with germline, which may come from a read error. This chain joins TRBV6-4 and TRBJ2-4, with D tentatively TRBD1 (5 bases). Germline CDR1 is MRHNA and CDR2 is SNTAGT. The CDR3 is made up of 14 amino acids. CDR3: CASSDTSGKNIKYF. The CDR3 DNA is TGTGCCAGCAGTGACACGTCAGGGAAAAACATTAAGTACTTC.

The V gene is TRBV6-1, the J gene TRBJ1-2; weak D call: TRBD1 (5 bases). The germline V gene has CDR1 MNHNS and CDR2 SASEGT. CDR3 size: 13 residues. V gave up 6 bases and J gave up 5 bases, with 13 bases separating them. CDR3 DNA: TGTGCCAGCAGCTCAATGTCAGGGTATGGCTACACCTTC. It specifies CASSSMSGYGYTF.

This clonotype has at least ten counts. The V and J genes are TRBV6-1 and TRBJ1-5; tentative D call: TRBD1 (6 bases). CDR1 is MNHNS and CDR2 is SASEGT in the germline V gene. The CDR3 has 15 amino acids. Trimming removed 1 base from V and 7 bases from J, with 14 bases in between. This CDR3 reads CASSEDGRGGQPQHF. In DNA form, the CDR3 reads TGTGCCAGCAGTGAAGACGGCAGGGGTGGACAGCCCCAGCATTTT.

This clonotype was counted between two and nine times. The V call is TRBV20-1, the J call TRBJ1-3; TRBD1 matches 10 bases. The CDR3 contains 14 residues. Germline loops: CDR1 DFQATT, CDR2 SNEGSKA (reference sequence). The ends lost 5 bases at V and 0 bases at J; junction bases unmatched: 1. CDR3 sequence (DNA): TGCAGTGCTCGGACAGGGGGCTCTGGAAACACCATATATTTT. It codes for CSARTGGSGNTIYF.

The rearrangement links TRBV28 to TRBJ2-7; TRBD2 might be the D (5 bases). This CDR3 is built from 14 residues. The germline V and J ends were trimmed by 5 bases and 3 bases, with 14 bases remaining between them. Germline-derived CDR1 and CDR2 are MDHEN and SYDVKM. CDR3 nucleotides: TGTGCCAGCAGTCCCGCGGGCAGATTCTACGAGCAGTACTTC. Its protein product is CASSPAGRFYEQYF.

A single count supports this clonotype. This may be a read error: a much more frequent sequence differs by one nucleotide. This CDR3 fails to terminate in the conserved phenylalanine or tryptophan, so it likely reflects a read error. The chain joins TRBV7-3 to TRBJ2-7; no reliable D call. Germline V CDR1 and CDR2: SGHTA, FQGTGA. V was trimmed by 5 bases and J by 6 bases, leaving 20 bases between them. The CDR3 spans 15 residues. The CDR3 loop is CASSNSRRPFGEQYC. CDR3 nucleotides: TGTGCCAGCAGCAACTCCCGGCGGCCCTTCGGCGAGCAGTACTGC.

Many counts were recorded for this clonotype. The gene calls are TRBV5-1 and TRBJ2-6, with 8 nucleotides matching TRBD2. The CDR3 runs to 15 residues. CDR1 SGHRS and CDR2 YFSETQ come from the germline V gene. V lost 1 base, J lost 8 bases, and 5 bases stayed unmatched. CDR3 protein: CASSLLTGGPNVLTF. For the CDR3, the DNA is TGCGCCAGCAGCTTGCTGACGGGGGGGCCCAACGTCCTGACTTTC.

The rearrangement links TRBV20-1 to TRBJ2-7, with a tentative D call TRBD2 (5 bases). CDR1 DFQATT and CDR2 SNEGSKA come from the germline V gene (reference sequence). CDR3 length equals 14 residues. V lost 0 bases and J lost 1, with 10 bases in between. CDR3 in amino acids: CSARDPSLSYEQYF. As DNA, the CDR3 is TGCAGTGCTAGAGATCCTAGCCTTTCCTACGAGCAGTACTTC.

Many counts were recorded for this clonotype. This rearrangement joins TRBV6-5 to TRBJ2-2, with D hard to call. The CDR3 has 15 residues. V was pared by 2 bases and J by 0 bases, with 7 bases between. Germline assignment: CDR1 MNHEY and CDR2 SVGAGI. The CDR3 sequence is CASSYGRTNTGELFF. The CDR3 coding sequence is TGTGCCAGCAGTTACGGCAGGACGAACACCGGGGAGCTGTTTTTT.

This clonotype was seen ten or more times. The CDR3, as DNA: TGTGCCAGCAGTTACGGTTTGTCCGTAGCCAAAAACATTCAGTACTTC. Its translation: CASSYGLSVAKNIQYF. The V call is TRBV6-5, the J call TRBJ2-4; D is uncertain. Deletions cut 2 bases from V and 0 bases from J, with 11 bases between. The CDR3 contains 16 residues. Germline CDR1 reads MNHEY; CDR2 reads SVGAGI.

This clonotype was detected many times. The chain joins TRBV6-1 to TRBJ1-1; D gene ambiguous. Trimming took 8 bases from V and 6 from J, leaving 16 bases between them. The CDR3 runs 13 residues. The germline CDR1 and CDR2 sequences are MNHNS and SASEGT. CDR3 protein: CASAQESNAEAFF. The CDR3 nucleotides are TGTGCCAGCGCCCAGGAATCAAACGCTGAAGCTTTCTTT.